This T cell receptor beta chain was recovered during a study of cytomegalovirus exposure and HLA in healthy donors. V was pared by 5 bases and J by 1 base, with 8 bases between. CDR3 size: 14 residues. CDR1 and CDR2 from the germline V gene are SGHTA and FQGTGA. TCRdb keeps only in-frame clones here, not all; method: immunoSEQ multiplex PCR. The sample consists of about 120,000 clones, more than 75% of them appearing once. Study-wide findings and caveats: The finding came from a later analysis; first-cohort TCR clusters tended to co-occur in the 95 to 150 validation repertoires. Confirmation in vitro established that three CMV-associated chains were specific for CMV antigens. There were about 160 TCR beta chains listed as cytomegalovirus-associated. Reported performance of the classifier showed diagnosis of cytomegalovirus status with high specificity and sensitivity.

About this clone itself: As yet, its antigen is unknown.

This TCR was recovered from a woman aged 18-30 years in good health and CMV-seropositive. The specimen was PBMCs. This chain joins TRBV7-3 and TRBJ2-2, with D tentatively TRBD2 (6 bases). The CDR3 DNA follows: TGTGCCAGCAGCATGGGACTGAACACCGGGGAGCTGTTTTTT. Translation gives CASSMGLNTGELFF.